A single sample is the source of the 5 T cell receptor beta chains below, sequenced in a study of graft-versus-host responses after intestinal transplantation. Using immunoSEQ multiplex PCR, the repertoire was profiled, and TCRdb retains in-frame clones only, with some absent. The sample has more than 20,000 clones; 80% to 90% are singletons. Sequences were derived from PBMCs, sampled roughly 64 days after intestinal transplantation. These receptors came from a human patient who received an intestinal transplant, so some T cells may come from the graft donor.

CDR3 bases: TGTGCCAGCTCACATGGAGTGGGACAGGGGACCGCAGATACGCAGTATTTT. Its translation is CASSHGVGQGTADTQYF. The chain couples TRBV18 to TRBJ2-3; 10 positions agree with TRBD1. There are 17 residues in the CDR3. CDR1 is KGHSH and CDR2 is LQKENI in the germline V gene. V was pared by 4 bases and J by 4 bases, with 11 bases of the junction left unmatched.

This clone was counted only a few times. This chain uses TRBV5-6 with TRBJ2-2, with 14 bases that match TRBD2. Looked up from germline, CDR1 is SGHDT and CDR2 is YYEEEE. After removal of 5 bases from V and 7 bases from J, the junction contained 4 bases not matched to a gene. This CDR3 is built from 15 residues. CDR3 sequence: CASRGLAGADGELFF. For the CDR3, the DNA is TGTGCCAGCAGGGGACTAGCGGGGGCGGACGGGGAGCTGTTTTTT.

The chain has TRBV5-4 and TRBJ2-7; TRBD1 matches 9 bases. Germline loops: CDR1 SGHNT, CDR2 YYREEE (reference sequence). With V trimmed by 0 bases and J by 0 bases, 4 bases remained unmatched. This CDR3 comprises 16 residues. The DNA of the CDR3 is TGTGCCAGCAGCTTGGGGGACAGGGAGAGCTCCTACGAGCAGTACTTC. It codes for CASSLGDRESSYEQYF.

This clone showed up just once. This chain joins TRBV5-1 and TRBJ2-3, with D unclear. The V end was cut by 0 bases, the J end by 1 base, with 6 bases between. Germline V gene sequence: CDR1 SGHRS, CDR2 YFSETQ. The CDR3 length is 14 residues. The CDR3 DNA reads TGCGCCAGCAGCTTGGTCCCGGGCACAGATACGCAGTATTTT. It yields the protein CASSLVPGTDTQYF.

In DNA, the CDR3 is TGCGCCACCACGGACAGGGAGAACACCGGGGAGCTGTTTTTT. It yields the protein CATTDRENTGELFF. V and J are TRBV5-1 and TRBJ2-2; TRBD1 matches 8 bases. The CDR3 runs 14 residues. Trimming removed 9 bases from V and 1 base from J; junction bases left unmatched: 5. CDR1 SGHRS and CDR2 YFSETQ come from the germline V gene.